This T cell receptor (beta chain) stems from a study of T cell responses to AZD1222 COVID-19 vaccine. As regards this clone: Its antigen is not identified.

The data were produced by immunoSEQ multiplex PCR, yet TCRdb's version contains in-frame clones alone and is incomplete. The sample lists fewer than 150,000 clones; roughly nine tenths were seen once. Study-wide findings and caveats: Once two AZD1222 doses were given, Spike-specific TCR breadth and depth went up. Donors were largely white British and mainly female; clonal diversity was possibly underestimated. Sampled repertoires all dated from after the peak T cell response.

The clonotype originates from an adult in good health. The material was peripheral blood, obtained on day 0 of AZD1222 vaccination.

The CDR3 DNA is TGTGCCACCGGATCAGGACAGGGTAGTACTAACACCGGGGAGCTGTTTTTT. It specifies CATGSGQGSTNTGELFF. The rearrangement uses TRBV24-1 and TRBJ2-2, with 8 bases that match TRBD1. The CDR3 runs 17 residues. J was trimmed by 2 bases and V by 9 bases; bases with no gene match: 13. Germline V gives CDR1 KGHDR, CDR2 SFDVKD.